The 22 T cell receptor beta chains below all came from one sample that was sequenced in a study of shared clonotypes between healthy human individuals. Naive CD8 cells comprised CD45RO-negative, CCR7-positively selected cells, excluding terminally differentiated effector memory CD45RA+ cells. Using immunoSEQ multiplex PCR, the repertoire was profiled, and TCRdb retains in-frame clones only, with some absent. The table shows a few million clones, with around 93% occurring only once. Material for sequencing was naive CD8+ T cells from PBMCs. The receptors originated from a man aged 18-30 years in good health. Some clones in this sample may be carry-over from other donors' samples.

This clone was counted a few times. This CDR3 is CAWTSLNEKLFF. The DNA for the CDR3 is TGTGCCTGGACATCCCTTAATGAAAAACTGTTTTTT. The rearrangement links TRBV30 to TRBJ1-4; D uncertain. Germline V gives CDR1 GTSNPN, CDR2 SVGIG (reference sequence). With 4 bases removed from V and 4 bases from J, the gap between germline ends came to 7 bases. The CDR3 is 12 amino acids.

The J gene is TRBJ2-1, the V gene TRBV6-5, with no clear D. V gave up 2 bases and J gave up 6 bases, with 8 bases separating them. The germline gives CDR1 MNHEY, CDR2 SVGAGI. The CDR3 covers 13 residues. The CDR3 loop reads CASSYGVGNEQFF. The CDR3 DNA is TGTGCCAGCAGTTACGGCGTGGGCAATGAGCAGTTCTTC.

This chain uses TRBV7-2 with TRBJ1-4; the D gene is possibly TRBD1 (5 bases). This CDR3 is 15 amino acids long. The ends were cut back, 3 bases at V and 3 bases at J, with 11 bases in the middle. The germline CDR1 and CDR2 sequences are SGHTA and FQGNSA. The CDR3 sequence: CASSFGDLANEKLFF. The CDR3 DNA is TGTGCCAGCAGCTTTGGGGACCTCGCTAATGAAAAACTGTTTTTT.

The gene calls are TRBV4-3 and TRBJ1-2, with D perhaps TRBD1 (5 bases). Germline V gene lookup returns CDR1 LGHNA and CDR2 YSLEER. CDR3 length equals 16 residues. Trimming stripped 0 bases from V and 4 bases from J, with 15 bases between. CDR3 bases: TGCGCCAGCAGCCAAGAGTCGGGGGGAGGGATCTATGGCTACACCTTC. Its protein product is CASSQESGGGIYGYTF.

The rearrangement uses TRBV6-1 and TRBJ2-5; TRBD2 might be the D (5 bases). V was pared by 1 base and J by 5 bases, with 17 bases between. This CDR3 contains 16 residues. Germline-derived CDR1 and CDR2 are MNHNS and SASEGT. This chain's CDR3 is CASSEGRRGWRETQYF. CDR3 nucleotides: TGTGCCAGCAGTGAAGGGAGGAGAGGTTGGCGCGAGACCCAGTACTTC.

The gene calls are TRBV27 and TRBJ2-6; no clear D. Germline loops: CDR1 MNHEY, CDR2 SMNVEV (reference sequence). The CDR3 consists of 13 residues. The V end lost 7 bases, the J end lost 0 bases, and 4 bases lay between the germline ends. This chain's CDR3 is CASTYSGANVLTF. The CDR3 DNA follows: TGTGCCAGCACATACTCTGGGGCCAACGTCCTGACTTTC.

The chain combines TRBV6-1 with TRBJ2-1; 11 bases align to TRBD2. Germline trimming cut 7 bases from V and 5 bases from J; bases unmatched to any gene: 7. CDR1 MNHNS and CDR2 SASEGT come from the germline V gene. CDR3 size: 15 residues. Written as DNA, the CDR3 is TGTGCCAGCAAGAGACTAGCGGGATCCAACAATGAGCAGTTCTTC. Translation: CASKRLAGSNNEQFF.

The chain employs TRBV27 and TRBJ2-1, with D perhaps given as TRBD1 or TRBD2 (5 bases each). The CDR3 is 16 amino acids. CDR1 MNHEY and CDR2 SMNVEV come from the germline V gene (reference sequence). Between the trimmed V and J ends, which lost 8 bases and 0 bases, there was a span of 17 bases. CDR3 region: CASVFRGPSSYNEQFF. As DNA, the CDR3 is TGTGCCAGCGTTTTTCGGGGCCCGAGCTCCTACAATGAGCAGTTCTTC.

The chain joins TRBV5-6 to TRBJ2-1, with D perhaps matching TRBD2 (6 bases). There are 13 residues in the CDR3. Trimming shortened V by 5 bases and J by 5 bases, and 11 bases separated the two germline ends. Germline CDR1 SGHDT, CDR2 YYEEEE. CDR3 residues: CASRVGGDNEQFF. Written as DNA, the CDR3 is TGTGCCAGCAGGGTTGGCGGGGACAATGAGCAGTTCTTC.

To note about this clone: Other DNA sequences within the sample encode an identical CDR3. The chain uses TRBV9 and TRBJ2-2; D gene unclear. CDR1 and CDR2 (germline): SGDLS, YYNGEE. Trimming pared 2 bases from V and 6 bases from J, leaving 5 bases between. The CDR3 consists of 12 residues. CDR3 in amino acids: CASSVRPGELFF. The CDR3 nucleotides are TGTGCCAGCAGCGTCCGGCCCGGGGAGCTGTTTTTT.

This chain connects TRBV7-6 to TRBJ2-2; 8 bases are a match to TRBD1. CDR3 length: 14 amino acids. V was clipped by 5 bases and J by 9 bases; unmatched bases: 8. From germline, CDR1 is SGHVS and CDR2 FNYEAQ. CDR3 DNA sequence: TGTGCCAGCAGCCCCCTAGGACAGGGTTGGGAGCTGTTTTTT. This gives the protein CASSPLGQGWELFF. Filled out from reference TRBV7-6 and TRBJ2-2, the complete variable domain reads GAGVSQSPRYKVTKRGQDVALRCDPISGHVSLYWYRQALGQGPEFLTYFNYEAQQDKSGLPNDRFSAERPEGSISTLTIQRTEQRDSAMYRCASSPLGQGWELFFGEGSRLTVL.

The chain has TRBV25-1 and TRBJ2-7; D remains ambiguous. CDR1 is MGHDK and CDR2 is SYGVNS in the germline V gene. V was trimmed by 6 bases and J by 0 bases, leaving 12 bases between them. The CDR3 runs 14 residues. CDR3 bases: TGTGCCAGCAGCCTCCTCAGGAGCTCCTACGAGCAGTACTTC. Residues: CASSLLRSSYEQYF.

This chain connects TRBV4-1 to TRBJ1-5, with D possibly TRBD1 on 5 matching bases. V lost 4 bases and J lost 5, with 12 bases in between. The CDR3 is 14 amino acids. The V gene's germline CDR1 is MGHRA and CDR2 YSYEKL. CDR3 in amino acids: CASSLRVQDQPQHF. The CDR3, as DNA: TGCGCCAGCAGCCTCAGGGTCCAAGATCAGCCCCAGCATTTT.

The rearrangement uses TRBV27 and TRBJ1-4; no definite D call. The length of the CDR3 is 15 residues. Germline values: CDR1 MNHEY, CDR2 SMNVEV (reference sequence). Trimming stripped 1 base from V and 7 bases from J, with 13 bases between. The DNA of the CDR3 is TGTGCCAGCAGTTTATTGTGGGGAGGCGGTGAAAAACTGTTTTTT. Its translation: CASSLLWGGGEKLFF.

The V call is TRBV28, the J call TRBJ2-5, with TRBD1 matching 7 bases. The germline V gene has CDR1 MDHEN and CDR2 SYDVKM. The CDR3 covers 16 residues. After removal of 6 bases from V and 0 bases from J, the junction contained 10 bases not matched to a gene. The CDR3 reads CASSRLGGWDQETQYF. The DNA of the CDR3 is TGTGCCAGCAGCCGGTTAGGGGGCTGGGACCAAGAGACCCAGTACTTC.

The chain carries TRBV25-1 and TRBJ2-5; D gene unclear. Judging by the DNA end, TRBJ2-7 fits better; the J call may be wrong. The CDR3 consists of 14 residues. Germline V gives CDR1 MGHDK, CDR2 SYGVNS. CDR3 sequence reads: CASSESQSSYEQYF. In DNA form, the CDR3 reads TGTGCCAGCAGTGAATCCCAGAGCTCCTACGAGCAGTACTTC.

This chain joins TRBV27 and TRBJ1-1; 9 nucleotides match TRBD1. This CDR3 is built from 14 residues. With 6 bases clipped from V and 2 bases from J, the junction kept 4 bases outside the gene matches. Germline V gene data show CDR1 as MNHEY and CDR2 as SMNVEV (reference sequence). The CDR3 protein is CASRDRGKNTEAFF. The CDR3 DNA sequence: TGTGCCAGCAGAGACAGGGGGAAAAACACTGAAGCTTTCTTT.

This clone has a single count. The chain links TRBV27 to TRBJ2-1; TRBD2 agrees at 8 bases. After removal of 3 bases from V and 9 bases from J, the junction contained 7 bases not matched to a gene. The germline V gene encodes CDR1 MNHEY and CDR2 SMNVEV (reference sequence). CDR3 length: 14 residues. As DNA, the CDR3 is TGTGCCAGCAGTTTCGTCGGTACTAGCGGTGAGCAGTTCTTC. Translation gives CASSFVGTSGEQFF.

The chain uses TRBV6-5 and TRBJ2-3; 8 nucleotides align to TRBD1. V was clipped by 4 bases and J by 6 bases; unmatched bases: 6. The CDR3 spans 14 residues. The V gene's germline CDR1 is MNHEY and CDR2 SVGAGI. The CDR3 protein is CASSLQGDGDTQYF. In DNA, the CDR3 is TGTGCCAGCAGTTTACAGGGGGACGGCGATACGCAGTATTTT.

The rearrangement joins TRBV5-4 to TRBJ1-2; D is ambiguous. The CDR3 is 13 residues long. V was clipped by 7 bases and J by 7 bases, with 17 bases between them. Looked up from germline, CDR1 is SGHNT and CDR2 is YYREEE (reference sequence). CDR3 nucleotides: TGTGCCAGCGGCTCCGGGCTCTCGGGTGGCTACACCTTC. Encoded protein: CASGSGLSGGYTF.

This chain's CDR3 is CASSLDPGNIQYF. For the CDR3, the DNA is TGTGCCAGCAGCCTAGACCCCGGGAACATTCAGTACTTC. The genes are TRBV5-6 and TRBJ2-4; D is uncertain. V was trimmed by 4 bases and J by 7 bases, leaving 12 bases between them. The CDR3 totals 13 residues. Germline CDR1 SGHDT, CDR2 YYEEEE. Supplemented by reference TRBV5-6 and TRBJ2-4, the full variable domain reads DAGVTQSPTHLIKTRGQQVTLRCSPKSGHDTVSWYQQALGQGPQFIFQYYEEEERQRGNFPDRFSGHQFPNYSSELNVNALLLGDSALYLCASSLDPGNIQYFGAGTRLSVL.

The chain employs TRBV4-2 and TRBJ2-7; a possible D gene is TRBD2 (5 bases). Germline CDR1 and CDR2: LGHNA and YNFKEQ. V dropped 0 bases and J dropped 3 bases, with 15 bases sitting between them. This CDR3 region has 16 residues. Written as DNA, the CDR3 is TGTGCCAGCAGCCAAGATCAGGTCGGGGAAGACTACGAGCAGTACTTC. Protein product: CASSQDQVGEDYEQYF.